This TCR beta chain was sequenced for a study of breast tumors, draining lymph nodes, adjacent tissues. Axillary draining lymph nodes of breast cancer patients supplied the node samples. CDR3 length equals 14 residues. V lost 2 bases, J lost 5 bases, and 16 bases lay in between. From germline, CDR1 is SQVTM and CDR2 ANQGSEA. TCRdb re-called the multiplex PCR reads with MiXCR, one entry per CDR3 protein. The table lists about 200,000 distinct CDR3 sequences, roughly 31% of them singletons. This clonotype was seen repeatedly, ten times or more. The chain uses TRBV29-1 and TRBJ2-7; D possibly corresponds to TRBD1 (6 bases). This TCR was recovered from a female donor with breast cancer. Some clones in this sample may be carry-over from other donors' samples. Sequenced material: axillary lymph node tissue. The CDR3 DNA is TGCAGCGTTGAACCCGACAGAGAGGGGGACGAGCAGTACTTC. As protein: CSVEPDREGDEQYF.